This record looks at one TCR beta chain sequence and its context. Its cognate antigen is unknown. This sample's time point: baseline, week 1 (first vaccination visit). Treatment given: pre-vaccination baseline after standard-of-care therapy. Profiling relied on immunoSEQ multiplex PCR, and the TCRdb table lists in-frame clones only, not all of them. The sample includes around 89,000 clones, approximately 83% seen only once; the top ten take 7.4%. This specimen belongs to a study of a mutant IDH1 vaccine in newly diagnosed glioma. As for the study in general: Pretreatment consisted of radiotherapy, temozolomide, or both, with most receiving both. Study results and caveats: Patients showed vaccine-induced immune responses at a rate of 93.3%.

This CDR3 spans 14 amino acids. Trimming removed 5 bases from V and 6 bases from J, with 17 bases in between. Germline lookup yields CDR1 LNHDA and CDR2 SQIVND (reference sequence). The sequenced sample was PBMCs, obtained from a glioma patient treated with radiotherapy, temozolomide or both. The V and J genes are TRBV19 and TRBJ2-7; D gene uncertain. The sequence was obtained from a woman in her forties or fifties with glioma. CDR3 nucleotides: TGTGCCAGTAGTGTTAGCTTCGTCCAAGGCGAGCAGTACTTC. Translated: CASSVSFVQGEQYF.